Presented here are 30 T cell receptor beta chains from one specimen sequenced in a study of blood T cells in healthy people across ages. It was with a sample-barcoded 5' primer and a J-beta primer mix that a second PCR of roughly 6 to 12 cycles was run. TCRdb analysed the 5' RACE reads with MiXCR anew, one entry per CDR3 protein. Of approximately 670,000 distinct CDR3 sequences in the sample, around two fifths were seen once. The sample consisted of blood. These receptors were collected from an elderly man in good health.

The gene calls are TRBV7-9 and TRBJ2-7; no reliable D call. Deletions cut 2 bases from V and 0 bases from J, with 8 bases between. This CDR3 contains 14 residues. Germline-derived CDR1 and CDR2 are SEHNR and FQNEAQ (reference sequence). The CDR3 loop reads CASSLIGTSYEQYF. The CDR3, as DNA: TGTGCCAGCAGCTTAATCGGAACCTCCTACGAGCAGTACTTC.

The sample holds a few counts of this clonotype. The chain joins TRBV12-3 or TRBV12-4 to TRBJ2-1, with 11 bases identical to TRBD2. This CDR3 is 17 amino acids long. Unmatched junction bases numbered 14, after V lost 4 bases and J lost 9 bases. The CDR3 DNA reads as TGTGCCAGCAGTTATTCATCGGTACTAGCGGGGGAGAGTGAGCAGTTCTTC. It codes for CASSYSSVLAGESEQFF.

The V gene is TRBV20-1, the J gene TRBJ1-4; TRBD1 aligns across 7 bases. CDR3 length: 14 residues. Per germline, CDR1 DFQATT and CDR2 SNEGSKA (reference sequence). V dropped 3 bases and J dropped 5; count of bases not matched to a gene: 6. The CDR3 nucleotides are TGCAGTGCTAGGAGGGACAGCAGAAATGAAAAACTGTTTTTT. Translation gives CSARRDSRNEKLFF.

This clonotype has a handful of counts. The chain joins TRBV12-3 or TRBV12-4 to TRBJ2-4; TRBD1 matches 7 bases. The DNA end is a closer match to TRBJ2-7, so the J assignment may be wrong. The CDR3 is made up of 14 amino acids. Here the CDR3 reads CASSRDTGAYEQYF. CDR3 nucleotides: TGTGCCAGCAGCCGGGACACAGGGGCCTACGAGCAGTACTTC.

This sequence joins TRBV10-1 and TRBJ2-7, with a weak D call TRBD1 (5 bases). Trimming shortened V by 8 bases and J by 5 bases, and 13 bases separated the two germline ends. Germline loops: CDR1 WNHNN, CDR2 SYGVQD (reference sequence). The CDR3 extends over 12 amino acids. DNA for the CDR3: TGCGCCAGCGACCCCTGGGGCCACGAGCAGTACTTC. As protein: CASDPWGHEQYF.

The V and J genes are TRBV11-2 and TRBJ2-5; 11 bases line up with TRBD1. This CDR3 is 16 amino acids long. The germline V gene has CDR1 SGHAT and CDR2 FQNNGV. V shed 5 bases and J 11 bases; nucleotides not matched to a gene: 16. The CDR3 DNA reads as TGTGCCAGCAGCCTCCGGGACAGGGGGTCAGGCAATGAGCAGTACTTC. It translates to CASSLRDRGSGNEQYF.

This clonotype was picked up one time. CDR3 sequence: CATTPGGTLLETQYF. The CDR3 DNA is TGTGCCACCACCCCTGGCGGGACACTCCTTGAGACCCAGTACTTC. This chain joins TRBV19 and TRBJ2-7; TRBD1 or TRBD2 may be the D gene (6 bases each). The J call may not be correct, given that the DNA end is closer to TRBJ2-5. The germline gives CDR1 LNHDA, CDR2 SQIVND (reference sequence). The CDR3 contains 15 residues.

V usage is TRBV20-1 and J usage is TRBJ1-1; tentatively, D is TRBD1 (5 bases). From germline, CDR1 is DFQATT and CDR2 SNEGSKA (reference sequence). CDR3 size: 13 residues. Trimming took 3 bases from V and 3 from J, leaving 11 bases between them. The DNA for the CDR3 is TGCAGTGCTAGTCCCGGGGGGGACACTGAAGCTTTCTTT. It is translated as CSASPGGDTEAFF.

Only a few counts were recorded for this clonotype. The rearrangement joins TRBV11-2 to TRBJ2-1; D is uncertain. The last part of the DNA fits TRBJ2-7 better; the J call may be wrong. This CDR3 is built from 15 residues. Germline V CDR1 and CDR2: SGHAT, FQNNGV. The CDR3 is CASSPMSRSYNEQYF. DNA of the CDR3: TGTGCCAGCAGCCCCATGTCCCGCTCCTACAATGAGCAGTACTTC.

Details on this clonotype: The junction shows a germline mismatch at one end, possibly a read error. This sequence joins TRBV5-1 and TRBJ2-4; possible D gene TRBD2, 5 bases. This CDR3 spans 14 amino acids. CDR1 and CDR2 (germline): SGHRS, YFSETQ. CDR3 loop: CASTLALGRNIQYF. Written as DNA, the CDR3 is TGCGCCAGCACCTTGGCCTTAGGGAGAAACATTCAGTACTTC.

This clonotype was seen a few times. V and J are TRBV12-3 or TRBV12-4 and TRBJ2-7; possibly TRBD2 for D (6 bases). The V end was cut by 5 bases, the J end by 0 bases, with 11 bases between. This CDR3 spans 14 amino acids. The CDR3 loop is CASSPERVSYEQYF. The CDR3 region has the DNA TGTGCCAGCAGTCCGGAGCGGGTCTCCTACGAGCAGTACTTC.

The chain joins TRBV7-9 to TRBJ2-5; tentative D call: TRBD1 (5 bases). Germline assignment: CDR1 SEHNR and CDR2 FQNEAQ (reference sequence). Trimming left V 6 bases short and J 5 bases short, with 19 bases between. The CDR3 has 15 amino acids. The CDR3 DNA is TGTGCCAGCAGGTTGCGAACAGGCCAGAGGGAGACCCAGTACTTC. Its protein product is CASRLRTGQRETQYF.

The V gene is TRBV5-1, the J gene TRBJ2-1, with 10 nucleotides matching TRBD2. The trim removed 7 bases at V and 9 bases at J, leaving 4 bases unmatched. The CDR3 is 12 amino acids. Germline lookup yields CDR1 SGHRS and CDR2 YFSETQ. CDR3 protein: CASSERGGEQFF. DNA for the CDR3: TGCGCCAGCTCCGAGCGGGGGGGTGAGCAGTTCTTC.

The chain employs TRBV20-1 and TRBJ1-5, with 8 bases matching TRBD1. V lost 3 bases, J lost 2 bases, and 0 bases stayed unmatched. This CDR3 is built from 13 residues. Germline V gene lookup returns CDR1 DFQATT and CDR2 SNEGSKA (reference sequence). Here the CDR3 DNA reads TGCAGTGCTAGGACAGGGGGCAATCAGCCCCAGCATTTT. Translation: CSARTGGNQPQHF.

V and J are TRBV12-3 or TRBV12-4 and TRBJ2-1; unclear D gene. The CDR3 is 12 residues long. V dropped 2 bases and J dropped 10 bases, with 9 bases sitting between them. The CDR3 DNA reads as TGTGCCAGCAGTTTACGGCTCCCCGAGCAGTTCTTC. Translating gives CASSLRLPEQFF.

The chain joins TRBV5-1 to TRBJ2-7; 9 nucleotides line up with TRBD1. CDR3 length equals 15 residues. The V gene end was trimmed by 3 bases and the J gene end by 2 bases; junction bases not matched to a gene: 6. Germline CDR1 and CDR2: SGHRS and YFSETQ. In DNA, the CDR3 is TGCGCCAGCAGCTCCACAGGGGGCTCAACCTACGAGCAGTACTTC. It is translated as CASSSTGGSTYEQYF.

This clonotype was detected only a few times. V and J are TRBV30 and TRBJ2-5; D call uncertain. CDR1 is GTSNPN and CDR2 is SVGIG in the germline V gene (reference sequence). CDR3 length: 13 residues. The V gene lost 2 bases and the J gene lost 2 bases, with 9 bases spanning the gap. CDR3 bases: TGTGCCTGGAGTCCACTGCTACAAGAGACCCAGTACTTC. This translates into CAWSPLLQETQYF. Full variable domain (rest looked up from reference TRBV30 and TRBJ2-5): SQTIHQWPATLVQPVGSPLSLECTVEGTSNPNLYWYRQAAGRGLQLLFYSVGIGQISSEVPQNLSASRPQDRQFILSSKKLLLSDSGFYLCAWSPLLQETQYFGPGTRLLVL.

The chain combines TRBV4-1 with TRBJ2-2, with TRBD1 matching 10 bases. The CDR3 runs 16 residues. Germline CDR1 and CDR2: MGHRA and YSYEKL. The trim removed 3 bases at V and 2 bases at J, leaving 3 bases unmatched. For the CDR3, the DNA is TGCGCCAGCAGCCAGGGACAGGGGATAAACACCGGGGAGCTGTTTTTT. Encoded protein: CASSQGQGINTGELFF.

J is TRBJ1-1 and V is TRBV4-1; D unresolved. The V end lost 0 bases, the J end lost 1 base, and 6 bases lay between the germline ends. Germline V lookup: CDR1 MGHRA, CDR2 YSYEKL. The CDR3 covers 14 residues. CDR3 nucleotide sequence: TGCGCCAGCAGCCAAGAGCAGAGGAACACTGAAGCTTTCTTT. This codes for CASSQEQRNTEAFF.

The chain has TRBV4-3 and TRBJ2-3; 7 nucleotides align to TRBD2. V lost 0 bases to trimming and J lost 2 bases; unmatched junction nucleotides: 5. This CDR3 is 16 amino acids long. From germline, CDR1 is LGHNA and CDR2 YSLEER. The CDR3, as DNA: TGCGCCAGCAGCCAAGAGCTAGCGGCCCTCACAGATACGCAGTATTTT. It codes for CASSQELAALTDTQYF.

This clonotype was observed a handful of times. This rearrangement joins TRBV7-9 to TRBJ2-1; 8 bases fit TRBD2. The CDR3 totals 15 residues. After removal of 5 bases from V and 8 bases from J, the junction contained 11 bases not matched to a gene. Germline V lookup: CDR1 SEHNR, CDR2 FQNEAQ (reference sequence). The DNA of the CDR3 is TGTGCCAGCAGCGCTCTCGGGGGGGGCCCCGATGAGCAGTTCTTC. Translating gives CASSALGGGPDEQFF.

CDR3 region: CASSPGQERPQHF. The CDR3 nucleotides read TGTGCCAGCAGCCCGGGGCAGGAGCGGCCCCAGCATTTT. V gene TRBV7-2 combines with J gene TRBJ1-5, with D maybe TRBD1 (5 bases). Germline CDR1 and CDR2: SGHTA and FQGNSA. The CDR3 loop spans 13 amino acids. V was trimmed by 5 bases and J by 9 bases, leaving 14 bases between them.

This clonotype has a handful of counts. This chain joins TRBV4-1 and TRBJ1-1; D is unresolved. The V end was cut by 1 base, the J end by 4 bases, with 19 bases between. Germline CDR1 reads MGHRA; CDR2 reads YSYEKL. The CDR3 totals 17 residues. The DNA of the CDR3 is TGCGCCAGCAGCCAAGGTGCGTTAGGCGTTGCGGGCACTGAAGCTTTCTTT. It encodes CASSQGALGVAGTEAFF.

The chain couples TRBV4-3 to TRBJ2-3; tentatively, D is TRBD2 (6 bases). Trimming removed 0 bases at V and 10 bases at J, with 11 bases between. The CDR3 runs 13 residues. Germline CDR1 LGHNA, CDR2 YSLEER. CDR3 sequence (DNA): TGCGCCAGCAGCCAAGATATGGGACTCCCGCAGTATTTT. Translation: CASSQDMGLPQYF.

This clonotype has just a few counts. This chain joins TRBV20-1 and TRBJ2-3; TRBD1 aligns across 8 bases. V lost 1 base to trimming and J lost 4 bases; unmatched junction nucleotides: 10. CDR3 length: 16 amino acids. Per germline, CDR1 DFQATT and CDR2 SNEGSKA (reference sequence). CDR3 region: CSARAGKTGVADTQYF. The CDR3 DNA reads as TGCAGTGCTAGAGCAGGAAAGACAGGGGTGGCAGATACGCAGTATTTT.

This clonotype has only a few counts. The chain's CDR3 is CASSPGRGPYNEQFF. In DNA form, the CDR3 reads TGTGCCAGCAGCCCCGGGAGGGGTCCCTACAATGAGCAGTTCTTC. V is TRBV6-2 or TRBV6-3 and J is TRBJ2-1, with 8 bases aligning to TRBD2. Germline-derived CDR1 and CDR2 are MNHEY and SVGEGT. Trimming took 6 bases from V and 2 from J; bases not matched to a gene: 6. This CDR3 contains 15 residues.

This chain connects TRBV7-2 to TRBJ2-3; 7 bases are a match to TRBD2. Looked up from germline, CDR1 is SGHTA and CDR2 is FQGNSA. V was pared by 4 bases and J by 5 bases, with 12 bases of the junction left unmatched. CDR3 length: 16 residues. The CDR3, as DNA: TGTGCCAGCAGCTCCCCCGGCGGGGGATTTGTAGATACGCAGTATTTT. Its protein is CASSSPGGGFVDTQYF.

This clonotype showed up many times. The chain couples TRBV7-2 to TRBJ2-1, with TRBD2 matching over 12 bases. This CDR3 is built from 18 residues. Germline CDR1 reads SGHTA; CDR2 reads FQGNSA. The V segment lost 7 bases and the J segment 2 bases; nucleotides outside the gene matches: 12. CDR3 sequence reads: CASTVGTSGPTTYNEQFF. CDR3 DNA sequence: TGTGCCAGCACCGTGGGGACTAGCGGGCCGACGACCTACAATGAGCAGTTCTTC.

The chain links TRBV20-1 to TRBJ1-2; D remains ambiguous. V was trimmed by 3 bases and J by 6 bases, leaving 14 bases between them. This CDR3 has 13 residues. The germline V gene encodes CDR1 DFQATT and CDR2 SNEGSKA (reference sequence). As DNA, the CDR3 is TGCAGTGCTAGTCAACGGTGGCTGGATGGCTACACCTTC. Amino acids: CSASQRWLDGYTF.

This clonotype has only a few counts. The rearrangement links TRBV7-9 to TRBJ2-1; the match to TRBD2 covers 9 bases. V lost 2 bases to trimming and J lost 8 bases; unmatched junction nucleotides: 7. Germline V gene lookup returns CDR1 SEHNR and CDR2 FQNEAQ (reference sequence). This CDR3 region has 15 residues. The CDR3 sequence: CASSLRREGRHEQFF. CDR3 DNA sequence: TGTGCCAGCAGCTTACGGCGGGAGGGCCGTCATGAGCAGTTCTTC.